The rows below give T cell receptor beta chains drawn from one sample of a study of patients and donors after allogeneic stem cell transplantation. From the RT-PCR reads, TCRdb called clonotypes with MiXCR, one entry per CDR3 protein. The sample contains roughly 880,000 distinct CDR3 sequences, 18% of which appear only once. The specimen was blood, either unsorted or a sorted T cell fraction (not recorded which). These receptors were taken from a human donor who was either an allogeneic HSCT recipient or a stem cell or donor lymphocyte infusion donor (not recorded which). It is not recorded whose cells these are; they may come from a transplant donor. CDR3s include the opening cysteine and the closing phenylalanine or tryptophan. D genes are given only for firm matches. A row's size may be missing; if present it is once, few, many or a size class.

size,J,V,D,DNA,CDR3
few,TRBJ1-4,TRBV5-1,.,TGCGCCAGCAGCCTGGGCCTTCCCGGGAGGGAAAAACTGTTTTTT,CASSLGLPGREKLFF
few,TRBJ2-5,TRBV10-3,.,TGTGCCACCCGCGGGGAGACCCAGTACTTC,CATRGETQYF
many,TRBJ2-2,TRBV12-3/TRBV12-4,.,TGTGCCAGCCTTCCTAGATCATGGGGGACAATCGCGAACACCGGGGAGCTGTTTTTT,CASLPRSWGTIANTGELFF
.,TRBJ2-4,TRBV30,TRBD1,TGTGCCTGGAGTGATGAAAGACAGGGACAAATTCAGTACTTC,CAWSDERQGQIQYF
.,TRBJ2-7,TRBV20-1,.,TGCAGTGCTGCCGCCTATAGCCGGGACACCCACGAGCAGTACTTC,CSAAAYSRDTHEQYF
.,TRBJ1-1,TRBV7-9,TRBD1,TGTGCCAGCAGCTTAGAAGGGACAGGACTCGGAGCTTTCTTT,CASSLEGTGLGAFF
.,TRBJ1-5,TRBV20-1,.,TGCAGTGCTAGTAGACCCAGGGTATTGAGCAATCAGCCCCAGCATTTT,CSASRPRVLSNQPQHF
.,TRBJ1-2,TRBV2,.,TGTGCCAGCAGTGATCCCTCGCGTCAAGGCTACACCTTC,CASSDPSRQGYTF
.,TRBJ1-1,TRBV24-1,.,TGTGCCACCAGTGACCCCAGAAACACCGAAGCTTTCTTT,CATSDPRNTEAFF
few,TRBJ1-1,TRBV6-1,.,TGTGCCAGCAAGAGGGCGGCGAAGACTGAAGCTTTCTTT,CASKRAAKTEAFF
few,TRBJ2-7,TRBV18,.,TGTGCCAGCTCACCACCAGTCCCCTACGAGCAGTACTTC,CASSPPVPYEQYF
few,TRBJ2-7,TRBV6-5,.,TGTGCCACCAAATCCTACGAGCAGTACTTC,CATKSYEQYF
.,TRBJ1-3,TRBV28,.,TGTGCCAGCAGTTTAGTGGGGGGTAGTTACTCTGGAAACACCATATATTTT,CASSLVGGSYSGNTIYF
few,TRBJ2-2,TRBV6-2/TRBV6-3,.,TGTGCCAGCAGTTACCGGCGGACGGCTTCGTGGCTGTTTTTT,CASSYRRTASWLFF
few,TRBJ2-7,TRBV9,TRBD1,TGTGCCAGCAGCAGAGGACAGGGTAACCACGAGCAGTACTTC,CASSRGQGNHEQYF
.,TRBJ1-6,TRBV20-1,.,TGCAGTGCTAGATTCCGGGACAACGATAATTCACCCCTCCACTTT,CSARFRDNDNSPLHF
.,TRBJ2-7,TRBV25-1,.,TGTGCCAGCAGTGATAGTGTGGGCGGAGCCTACGAGCAGTACTTC,CASSDSVGGAYEQYF
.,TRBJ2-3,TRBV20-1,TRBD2,TGCAGTGGAATCCTAGCGGGGAGCACAGATACGCAGTATTTT,CSGILAGSTDTQYF
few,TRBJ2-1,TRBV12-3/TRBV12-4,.,TGTGCCAGCAGCCCTAGCTGGAGCAATGAGCAGTTCTTC,CASSPSWSNEQFF
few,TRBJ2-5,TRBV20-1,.,TGCAGTGCGACGGCTTCCCAAGAGACCCAGTACTTC,CSATASQETQYF
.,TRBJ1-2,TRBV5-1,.,TGCGCCAGCAGCTACCGGGACATGGGGGAGGATGGCTACACCTTC,CASSYRDMGEDGYTF
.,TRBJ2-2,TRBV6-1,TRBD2,TGTGCCAGCAGTGCGACTAGCGGGGGCGCCGGGGAGCTGTTTTTT,CASSATSGGAGELFF
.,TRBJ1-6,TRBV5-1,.,TGCGCCAGCAGCCCAGAAGAGGGGCAAGTCTCACCCCTCCACTTT,CASSPEEGQVSPLHF
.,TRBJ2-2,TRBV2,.,TGTGCCAGCAGTACAGAGATCCCAAACACCGGGGAGCTGTTTTTT,CASSTEIPNTGELFF
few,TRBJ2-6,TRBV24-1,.,TGTGCCACCAGTGACTCGGGACTGATCTCTGGGGCCAACGTCCTGACTTTC,CATSDSGLISGANVLTF
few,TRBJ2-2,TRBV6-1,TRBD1,TGTGCCAGCAGGAGGGACAGGGCGGACACCGGGGAGCTGTTTTTT,CASRRDRADTGELFF
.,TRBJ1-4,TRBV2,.,TGTGCCAGCAGTGTAATTGCGGAAGAAAAACTGTTTTTT,CASSVIAEEKLFF
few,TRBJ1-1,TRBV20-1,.,TGCAGTGCTAGATCGAAGGGGGTGGGGGGCACTGAAGCTTTCTTT,CSARSKGVGGTEAFF